Listed below are T cell receptor beta chains from one sample, sequenced in a study of CD8+CD57+ T cells in acquired aplastic anemia. TCRdb itself ran the reads through MiXCR, one entry per CDR3 protein. The sample holds 400,000 to 450,000 distinct CDR3 sequences, around 68% seen once. The specimen was sorted CD4+, CD8+, or CD8+CD57+ T cells (not recorded which) from PBMCs. These receptors were taken from a human donor in good health, serving as a control. The CDR3 runs from the conserved cysteine through the conserved F or W. Fields, in order: D gene, J gene, V gene, clone size, CDR3 protein, CDR3 DNA. D genes are given only for firm matches. A clone size is listed for some rows: how often the clone was seen (once, few, many), or a class if it is expanded.

.,TRBJ2-7,TRBV4-3,many,CASSQRPGPYEQYF,TGCGCCAGCAGCCAAAGGCCAGGGCCATACGAGCAGTACTTC
.,TRBJ2-1,TRBV9,few,CASSGGGYNEEFF,TGTGCCAGCAGTGGGGGTGGGTACAATGAGGAGTTCTTC
.,TRBJ2-5,TRBV7-3,.,CASRAREEQVFGPF,TGTGCCAGCAGAGCGAGGGAGGAGCAGGTCTTCGGGCCATTC
.,TRBJ2-7,TRBV7-2,.,CASSLEGWGLEQYF,TGTGCCAGCAGCTTAGAGGGTTGGGGTCTCGAGCAGTACTTC
.,TRBJ2-4,TRBV7-6,.,CASSLTGPGANVLYF,TGTGCCAGCAGCTTAACGGGGCCAGGGGCCAACGTCCTGTACTTC
.,TRBJ2-1,TRBV20-1,.,CSVEDGYYGQFF,TGCAGTGTCGAGGACGGATACTATGGGCAGTTCTTC
.,TRBJ1-2,TRBV20-1,.,CSATLAGADGYTF,TGCAGTGCTACACTAGCGGGGGCCGATGGCTACACCTTC
.,TRBJ1-1,TRBV5-1,.,CASSQRQLHAEAFF,TGTGCCAGCAGCCAAAGACAGTTACACGCTGAAGCTTTCTTT
TRBD1,TRBJ2-1,TRBV30,.,CAWSQNRGPYNEQFF,TGTGCCTGGAGTCAGAACAGGGGGCCTTACAATGAGCAGTTCTTC
.,TRBJ2-3,TRBV24-1,few,CATSDFDSTDTQYF,TGTGCCACCAGTGATTTCGACAGCACAGATACGCAGTATTTT